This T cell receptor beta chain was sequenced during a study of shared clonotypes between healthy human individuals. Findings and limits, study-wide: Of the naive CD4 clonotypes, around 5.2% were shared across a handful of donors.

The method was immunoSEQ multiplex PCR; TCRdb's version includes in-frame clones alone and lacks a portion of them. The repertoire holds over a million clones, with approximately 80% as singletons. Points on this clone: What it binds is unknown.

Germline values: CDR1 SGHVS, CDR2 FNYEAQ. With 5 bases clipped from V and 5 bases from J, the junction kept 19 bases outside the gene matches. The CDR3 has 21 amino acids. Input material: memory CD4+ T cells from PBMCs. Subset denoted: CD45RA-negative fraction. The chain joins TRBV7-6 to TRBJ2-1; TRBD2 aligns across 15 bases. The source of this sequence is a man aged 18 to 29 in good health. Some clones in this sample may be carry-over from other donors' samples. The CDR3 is CASSPKRSLTGLAGGHNEQFF. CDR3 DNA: TGTGCCAGCAGCCCAAAACGATCTCTAACCGGACTAGCGGGAGGGCACAATGAGCAGTTCTTC.